This T cell receptor beta chain was identified during a study of T cell repertoires in cytomegalovirus infection. The study, taken as a whole, reports: Using cumulative public TCR beta family frequency, the authors identified those who carried CMV together with the relevant HLA. HLA-C-restricted, CMV-specific TCR beta clonotypes were dominant ex vivo.

Of note for this clonotype: No antigen is known for it.

From the reads, TCRdb called clonotypes with MiXCR, one entry per CDR3 protein. The sample has about 500,000 distinct CDR3 sequences, around 35% seen once. Germline values: CDR1 MDHEN, CDR2 SYDVKM. The length of the CDR3 is 17 residues. The V segment lost 3 bases and the J segment 3 bases; nucleotides outside the gene matches: 6. The clonotype comes from a human donor in good health (CMV status not recorded). Some clones in this sample may be carry-over from other donors' samples. The source material was cultured PBMCs, sampled from culture after CMV antigen stimulation. The chain carries TRBV28 and TRBJ1-6; 9 bases are a match to TRBD1. The CDR3 DNA follows: TGTGCCAGCAGTTTTGCGGGACAGGGAAGCTATAATTCACCCCTCCACTTT. Translating gives CASSFAGQGSYNSPLHF.